These 14 T cell receptor beta chains came from one sample sequenced in a study of blood T cell repertoires in COVID-19. The protocol was immunoSEQ multiplex PCR, while the TCRdb copy is restricted to in-frame clones and leaves out a portion. The sample holds 250,000 or so clones, 70% to 90% seen once. Sequencing was performed on PBMCs or T cells enriched from blood (not recorded which). The receptor set was obtained from a woman aged 50 to 65 who had been exposed to COVID-19.

On this clone: Other DNA sequences in this specimen translate into the identical CDR3. The V and J genes are TRBV5-1 and TRBJ1-1; D not certain. This CDR3 contains 13 residues. V lost 5 bases, J lost 1 base, and 9 bases lay in between. Germline V CDR1 and CDR2: SGHRS, YFSETQ. CDR3 DNA: TGCGCCAGCAGTTATACCGGGAACACTGAAGCTTTCTTT. It yields the protein CASSYTGNTEAFF.

The V gene is TRBV18, the J gene TRBJ1-3, with a possible D match to TRBD1 (6 bases). The CDR3 sequence is 14 residues long. Germline CDR1 KGHSH, CDR2 LQKENI. V lost 4 bases and J lost 2, with 9 bases in between. In DNA form, the CDR3 reads TGTGCCAGCTCACAGGGGGTTGCTGGAAACACCATATATTTT. Residues: CASSQGVAGNTIYF.

The genes are TRBV7-2 and TRBJ2-7; 10 bases match TRBD2. Germline V lookup: CDR1 SGHTA, CDR2 FQGNSA. V lost 1 base, J lost 2 bases, and 5 bases stayed unmatched. The CDR3 consists of 16 residues. The CDR3: CASSLDSGGSPYEQYF. CDR3 in DNA: TGTGCCAGCAGCTTAGATAGCGGGGGGTCACCCTACGAGCAGTACTTC.

This sequence joins TRBV27 and TRBJ2-1, with no clear D. CDR1 is MNHEY, CDR2 SMNVEV, per germline (reference sequence). This CDR3 has 14 amino acids. Between the trimmed V and J ends, which lost 0 bases and 9 bases, there was a span of 12 bases. The CDR3 sequence: CASSLSQALSEQFF. In DNA form, the CDR3 reads TGTGCCAGCAGTTTATCGCAGGCATTGTCTGAGCAGTTCTTC.

Here the CDR3 DNA reads TGCAGCGTGAAAGTCTCTAGCGTACAAGAGACCCAGTACTTC. Translating gives CSVKVSSVQETQYF. V gene TRBV29-1 combines with J gene TRBJ2-5; perhaps TRBD2 as D (6 bases). The CDR3 is made up of 14 amino acids. Trimming shortened V by 6 bases and J by 2 bases, and 16 bases separated the two germline ends. The V gene's germline CDR1 is SQVTM and CDR2 ANQGSEA.

The CDR3 region is CASSLVDTEAFF. The CDR3 nucleotides read TGTGCCAGCAGCTTGGTCGACACTGAAGCTTTCTTT. This chain uses TRBV5-4 with TRBJ1-1; unclear D gene. Germline V gives CDR1 SGHNT, CDR2 YYREEE (reference sequence). Trimming left V 0 bases short and J 3 bases short, with 3 bases between. This CDR3 has 12 amino acids.

The rearrangement uses TRBV30 and TRBJ1-2; 9 positions agree with TRBD1. The CDR3 spans 15 residues. V lost 7 bases to trimming and J lost 2 bases; unmatched junction nucleotides: 11. CDR1 is GTSNPN and CDR2 is SVGIG in the germline V gene (reference sequence). CDR3 bases: TGTGCCTACGTGGACAGGGGACGGGGAAACTATGGCTACACCTTC. Its translation: CAYVDRGRGNYGYTF.

The chain uses TRBV19 and TRBJ2-7; D might be TRBD1 (6 bases). Germline V gene data show CDR1 as LNHDA and CDR2 as SQIVND (reference sequence). Trimming took 9 bases from V and 3 from J, leaving 15 bases between them. The CDR3 covers 13 residues. The chain's CDR3 is CASRDITGYEQYF. For the CDR3, the DNA is TGTGCCAGCCGGGACATCACGGGCTACGAGCAGTACTTC.

The chain carries TRBV2 and TRBJ1-4; 7 positions match TRBD1. V dropped 7 bases and J dropped 7; count of bases not matched to a gene: 12. This CDR3 region has 15 residues. Germline CDR1 SNHLY, CDR2 FYNNEI. The CDR3 reads CASKENRGAGEKLFF. The DNA for the CDR3 is TGTGCCAGCAAAGAAAACAGGGGAGCAGGTGAAAAACTGTTTTTT.

In this sample, this clone turned up a few times. The gene calls are TRBV4-1 and TRBJ2-2; 7 bases map to TRBD2. The germline CDR1 and CDR2 sequences are MGHRA and YSYEKL. Unmatched junction bases numbered 6, after V lost 0 bases and J lost 5 bases. The length of the CDR3 is 16 residues. CDR3 nucleotides: TGCGCCAGCAGCCAAGAGGGCGGGGGAATTACCGGGGAGCTGTTTTTT. Translating gives CASSQEGGGITGELFF.

V usage is TRBV9 and J usage is TRBJ1-1; D is undetermined. The CDR3 extends over 13 amino acids. V lost 3 bases and J 3 bases, leaving 9 bases between the germline ends. Germline CDR1 and CDR2: SGDLS and YYNGEE. CDR3 sequence (DNA): TGTGCCAGCAGCGCCGCGGGAGACACTGAAGCTTTCTTT. Translation gives CASSAAGDTEAFF. The full variable domain, its missing parts supplied by reference TRBV9 and TRBJ1-1, is DSGVTQTPKHLITATGQRVTLRCSPRSGDLSVYWYQQSLDQGLQFLIQYYNGEERAKGNILERFSAQQFPDLHSELNLSSLELGDSALYFCASSAAGDTEAFFGQGTRLTVV.

V gene TRBV5-1 combines with J gene TRBJ2-7, with D hard to call. Per germline, CDR1 SGHRS and CDR2 YFSETQ. This CDR3 has 14 residues. Trimming shortened V by 4 bases and J by 3 bases, and 14 bases separated the two germline ends. CDR3 in amino acids: CASSEVDFDYEQYF. The CDR3 nucleotides read TGCGCCAGCAGCGAGGTAGATTTTGACTACGAGCAGTACTTC.

This chain links TRBV4-1 with TRBJ2-5; TRBD2 matches 9 bases. The junction had 5 bases not matched to a gene; V was cut back by 1 base and J by 2 bases. The CDR3 contains 16 residues. Germline V CDR1 and CDR2: MGHRA, YSYEKL. The CDR3 bases are TGCGCCAGCAGCCAAGGCGGGGGGGGGCCTCAAGAGACCCAGTACTTC. Translating gives CASSQGGGGPQETQYF.

The CDR3 here is CASSLYAVDSNQPQHF. In nucleotides, the CDR3 is TGCGCCAGCAGCTTGTATGCGGTCGATAGCAATCAGCCCCAGCATTTT. The chain has TRBV5-1 and TRBJ1-5, with D uncertain. This CDR3 is 16 amino acids long. Germline lookup yields CDR1 SGHRS and CDR2 YFSETQ. V was cut by 1 base and J by 0 bases, with 11 bases left in between.